In its sample, the clone carrying this TCR beta chain was seen a few times. Followed longitudinally, the Seattle patients had been enrolled during active infection. These data are taken from a study of blood T cell repertoires in COVID-19. At the level of the study: Donors in the United States, Italy and Spain gave samples during acute or convalescent COVID-19. Sources were T cells, B-cell-depleted T cells, or PBMCs; the material itself was cDNA or gDNA.

CDR1 is SGHVS, CDR2 FNYEAQ, per germline. The CDR3 totals 16 residues. The ends lost 3 bases at V and 1 base at J; junction bases unmatched: 5. TCRdb keeps only in-frame clones here, not all; method: immunoSEQ multiplex PCR. The table includes some 330,000 clones, about 90% detected once. This receptor was taken from a woman aged 25 to 39 with COVID-19, enrolled during active disease. The rearrangement joins TRBV7-6 to TRBJ2-5; 10 bases are a match to TRBD1. Sequencing was performed on peripheral blood. CDR3 bases: TGTGCCAGCAGCTTGGGGACAGGGGATATCCAAGAGACCCAGTACTTC. Its translation is CASSLGTGDIQETQYF.